What follows are 15 T cell receptor beta chains derived from one specimen sequenced in a study of Ad26.COV2.S vaccination and SARS-CoV-2 variants. Produced via immunoSEQ multiplex PCR; TCRdb's table is partial and in-frame only. Of about 350,000 clones in the sample, about 91% were seen once. The sample consisted of peripheral blood, taken after recovery from COVID-19. The source is a human donor who had recovered from COVID-19.

The chain couples TRBV2 to TRBJ1-5; D remains ambiguous. The CDR3 consists of 14 residues. The V end was cut by 8 bases, the J end by 1 base, with 12 bases between. Germline lookup yields CDR1 SNHLY and CDR2 FYNNEI. CDR3 sequence reads: CASHTGFSNQPQHF. The CDR3 nucleotides read TGTGCCAGCCACACGGGGTTCAGCAATCAGCCCCAGCATTTT.

The rearrangement links TRBV20-1 to TRBJ1-2; 9 bases fit TRBD1. The V gene end was trimmed by 6 bases and the J gene end by 6 bases; junction bases not matched to a gene: 2. This CDR3 region has 11 residues. CDR1 is DFQATT, CDR2 SNEGSKA, per germline (reference sequence). DNA for the CDR3: TGCAGTGCAACAGGGGGCAATGGCTACACCTTC. Translation gives CSATGGNGYTF.

This clone occurred a few times. The rearrangement uses TRBV5-1 and TRBJ1-1, with 8 bases identical to TRBD1. V shed 0 bases, J shed 1 base, and the junction held 8 bases outside the gene matches. The length of the CDR3 is 17 residues. Germline V gene sequence: CDR1 SGHRS, CDR2 YFSETQ. In DNA form, the CDR3 reads TGCGCCAGCAGCTTGGCCAGGACAGGGAAGGCGAACACTGAAGCTTTCTTT. This encodes CASSLARTGKANTEAFF.

The J gene is TRBJ1-1, the V gene TRBV9, with a possible D match to TRBD1 (6 bases). The CDR3 loop spans 14 amino acids. In germline, CDR1 is SGDLS, CDR2 YYNGEE. V lost 7 bases and J 10 bases, leaving 23 bases between the germline ends. This CDR3 is CASGGPEQGGGAFF. As DNA, the CDR3 is TGTGCCAGCGGAGGCCCTGAACAGGGTGGTGGAGCTTTCTTT.

J is TRBJ2-7 and V is TRBV19, with D maybe TRBD2 (5 bases). V lost 5 bases to trimming and J lost 6 bases, with 11 bases between them. There are 12 residues in the CDR3. Germline CDR1 reads LNHDA; CDR2 reads SQIVND (reference sequence). The CDR3 DNA reads as TGTGCCAGTAGTGTAAGGGAGTCCGAGCAGTACTTC. Translating gives CASSVRESEQYF.

The J gene is TRBJ2-1, the V gene TRBV3-1 (or the pseudogene TRBV3-2); 8 nucleotides agree with TRBD2. Germline V gene data show CDR1 as LGHDT and CDR2 as YNNKEL (reference sequence). This CDR3 is 15 amino acids long. The V and J ends lost 1 base and 4 bases, in that order; junction bases with no gene match: 3. CDR3 region: CASSQARGGYNEQFF. CDR3 sequence (DNA): TGTGCCAGCAGCCAAGCCCGGGGGGGTTACAATGAGCAGTTCTTC.

The V call is TRBV5-1, the J call TRBJ1-1; D remains unclear. The germline gives CDR1 SGHRS, CDR2 YFSETQ. Between the trimmed V and J ends, which lost 5 bases and 0 bases, there was a span of 8 bases. The CDR3 extends over 13 amino acids. The CDR3 DNA follows: TGCGCCAGCAGGACGGGGTTGAACACTGAAGCTTTCTTT. Its protein product is CASRTGLNTEAFF.

The chain uses TRBV20-1 and TRBJ2-7, with no clear D. Germline V lookup: CDR1 DFQATT, CDR2 SNEGSKA (reference sequence). The length of the CDR3 is 11 residues. The V end was cut by 0 bases, the J end by 3 bases, with 3 bases between. Written as DNA, the CDR3 is TGCAGTGCTAGAGATCTCTACGAGCAGTACTTC. Translation: CSARDLYEQYF.

The chain recombines TRBV19 with TRBJ1-2; the D is unclear. Trimming left V 3 bases short and J 4 bases short, with 9 bases between. CDR1 is LNHDA, CDR2 SQIVND, per germline (reference sequence). The CDR3 is 13 residues long. Here the CDR3 reads CASSIRGFYGYTF. CDR3 bases: TGTGCCAGTAGTATCAGAGGGTTCTATGGCTACACCTTC.

The chain carries TRBV27 and TRBJ1-3; unclear D gene. This CDR3 is built from 15 residues. The V end lost 7 bases, the J end lost 3 bases, and 16 bases lay between the germline ends. Germline V lookup: CDR1 MNHEY, CDR2 SMNVEV (reference sequence). The CDR3 DNA follows: TGTGCCAGCACCGAAGCCCTAGGGATTGGAAACACCATATATTTT. Protein sequence: CASTEALGIGNTIYF.

This chain links TRBV9 with TRBJ2-4; the D gene could be TRBD1 or TRBD2 (5 bases each). Germline loops: CDR1 SGDLS, CDR2 YYNGEE. The V and J ends lost 3 bases and 3 bases respectively, with 22 bases between them. This CDR3 spans 18 amino acids. In nucleotides, the CDR3 is TGTGCCAGCAGCGCCTCTTGGGAGAGGGGTATTAGCAAAAACATTCAGTACTTC. Its protein is CASSASWERGISKNIQYF. The variable domain in full, completed from reference TRBV9 and TRBJ2-4, reads DSGVTQTPKHLITATGQRVTLRCSPRSGDLSVYWYQQSLDQGLQFLIQYYNGEERAKGNILERFSAQQFPDLHSELNLSSLELGDSALYFCASSASWERGISKNIQYFGAGTRLSVL.

The V gene is TRBV3-1 (or the pseudogene TRBV3-2), the J gene TRBJ2-2; TRBD1 matches at 9 bases. The CDR3 contains 15 residues. J was trimmed by 7 bases and V by 1 base; bases with no gene match: 4. Germline CDR1 LGHDT, CDR2 YNNKEL (reference sequence). CDR3 sequence: CASSQGTGVYGELFF. As DNA, the CDR3 is TGTGCCAGCAGCCAAGGGACAGGGGTTTACGGGGAGCTGTTTTTT.

This rearrangement joins TRBV2 to TRBJ1-3; TRBD1 agrees at 9 bases. Trimming removed 6 bases from V and 2 bases from J; junction bases left unmatched: 5. This CDR3 has 15 residues. Germline V lookup: CDR1 SNHLY, CDR2 FYNNEI. DNA of the CDR3: TGTGCCAGCAGCCGGGACAGGGATCCTGGAAACACCATATATTTT. Residues: CASSRDRDPGNTIYF.

V usage is TRBV5-1 and J usage is TRBJ2-1; TRBD1 aligns across 9 bases. Germline V gene data show CDR1 as SGHRS and CDR2 as YFSETQ. The CDR3 loop spans 13 amino acids. V gave up 3 bases and J gave up 8 bases; unmatched junction bases: 3. The CDR3 reads CASSSTGGDEQFF. DNA for the CDR3: TGCGCCAGCAGCTCGACAGGGGGAGATGAGCAGTTCTTC.

The V and J genes are TRBV19 and TRBJ2-1, with TRBD2 as a possible D gene (5 bases). Germline-derived CDR1 and CDR2 are LNHDA and SQIVND (reference sequence). CDR3 length: 13 amino acids. Trimming took off 2 bases at V and 5 bases at J, with 7 bases between the two ends. CDR3 in amino acids: CASSISGNNEQFF. The CDR3 bases are TGTGCCAGTAGTATATCGGGGAACAATGAGCAGTTCTTC. The complete variable domain, with remaining parts taken from reference TRBV19 and TRBJ2-1, reads DGGITQSPKYLFRKEGQNVTLSCEQNLNHDAMYWYRQDPGQGLRLIYYSQIVNDFQKGDIAEGYSVSREKKESFPLTVTSAQKNPTAFYLCASSISGNNEQFFGPGTRLTVL.